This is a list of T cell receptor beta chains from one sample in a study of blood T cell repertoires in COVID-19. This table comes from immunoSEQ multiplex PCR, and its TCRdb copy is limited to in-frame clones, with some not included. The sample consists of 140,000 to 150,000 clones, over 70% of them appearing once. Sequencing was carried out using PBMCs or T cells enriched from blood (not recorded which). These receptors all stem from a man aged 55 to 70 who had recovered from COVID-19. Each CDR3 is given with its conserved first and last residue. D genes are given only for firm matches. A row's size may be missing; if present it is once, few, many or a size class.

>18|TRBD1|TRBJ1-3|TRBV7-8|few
CASSLLGQGEASGNTIYF
TGTGCCAGCAGCTTGCTAGGACAGGGAGAAGCCTCTGGAAACACCATATATTTT
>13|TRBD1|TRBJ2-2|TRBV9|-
CASRQGATGELFF
TGTGCCAGCAGACAGGGGGCCACCGGGGAGCTGTTTTTT
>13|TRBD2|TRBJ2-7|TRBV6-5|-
CASSPPGGREQYF
TGTGCCAGCAGTCCCCCGGGGGGGCGAGAGCAGTACTTC
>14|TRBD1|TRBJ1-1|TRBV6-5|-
CASSRDRVVTEAFF
TGTGCCAGCAGCCGGGACAGGGTTGTCACTGAAGCTTTCTTT
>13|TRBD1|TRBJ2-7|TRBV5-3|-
CARTRDRCYEQYF
TGTGCCAGAACCCGGGACAGGTGTTACGAGCAGTACTTC
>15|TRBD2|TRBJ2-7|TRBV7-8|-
CASSPTASGAGEQYF
TGTGCCAGCAGCCCAACCGCAAGCGGGGCAGGGGAGCAGTACTTC
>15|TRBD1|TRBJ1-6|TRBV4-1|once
CASSQTGTGLSPLHF
TGCGCCAGCAGCCAAACCGGGACAGGGCTTTCACCCCTCCACTTT
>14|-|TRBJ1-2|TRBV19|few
CASRPEGAAYGYTF
TGTGCCAGTAGGCCCGAAGGGGCAGCCTATGGCTACACCTTC
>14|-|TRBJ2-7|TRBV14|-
CASSQDNYPPGKYF
TGTGCCAGCAGCCAAGATAATTACCCCCCGGGAAAGTACTTC
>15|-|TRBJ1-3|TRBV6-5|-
CASSSAGNSGNTIYF
TGTGCCAGCAGTTCTGCAGGGAACTCTGGAAACACCATATATTTT
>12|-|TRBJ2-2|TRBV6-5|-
CASTPTGGELFF
TGTGCCAGCACCCCGACGGGCGGGGAGCTGTTTTTT
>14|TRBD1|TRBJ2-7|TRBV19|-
CASSGQGKGFEQYF
TGTGCCAGTAGTGGACAGGGAAAAGGCTTCGAGCAGTACTTC
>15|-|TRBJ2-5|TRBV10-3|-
CAISESRLVRETQYF
TGTGCCATCAGTGAGTCAAGACTAGTTCGAGAGACCCAGTACTTC
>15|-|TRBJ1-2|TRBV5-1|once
CASSGETGRNYGYTF
TGCGCCAGCAGCGGGGAAACAGGACGCAACTATGGCTACACCTTC
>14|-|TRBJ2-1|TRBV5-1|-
CASSSTGWDNEQFF
TGCGCCAGCAGCAGTACAGGGTGGGACAATGAGCAGTTCTTC
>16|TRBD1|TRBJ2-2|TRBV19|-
CASTFSGTGYTGELFF
TGTGCCAGTACCTTCTCCGGGACAGGCTACACCGGGGAGCTGTTTTTT
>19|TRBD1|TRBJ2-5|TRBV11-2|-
CASSFAGPNRGPVQETQYF
TGTGCCAGCAGCTTTGCCGGCCCGAACAGGGGGCCCGTACAAGAGACCCAGTACTTC
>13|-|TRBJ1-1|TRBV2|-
CASSRELNTEAFF
TGTGCCAGCTCCCGCGAGTTGAACACTGAAGCTTTCTTT
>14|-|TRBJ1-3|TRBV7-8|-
CASGAKDHGNTIYF
TGTGCCAGCGGGGCCAAGGACCATGGAAACACCATATATTTT
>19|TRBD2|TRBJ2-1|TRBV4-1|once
CASSQEDISGSANYNEQFF
TGCGCCAGCAGCCAAGAAGATATTAGCGGGAGTGCAAACTACAATGAGCAGTTCTTC
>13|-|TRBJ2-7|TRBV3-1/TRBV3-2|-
CASSQRGHYEQYF
TGTGCCAGCAGCCAACGCGGACACTACGAGCAGTACTTC
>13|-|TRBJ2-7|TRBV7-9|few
CASSPPVFYEQYF
TGTGCCAGCAGCCCCCCTGTGTTCTACGAGCAGTACTTC
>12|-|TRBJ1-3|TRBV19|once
CASGHSGNTIYF
TGTGCCAGTGGACACTCTGGAAACACCATATATTTT
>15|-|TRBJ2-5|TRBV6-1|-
CASSDRDYRGETQYF
TGTGCCAGCAGTGACCGAGACTATCGGGGGGAGACCCAGTACTTC
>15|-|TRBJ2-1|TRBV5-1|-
CASSKGDTTYNEQFF
TGCGCCAGCAGCAAGGGGGACACTACGTACAATGAGCAGTTCTTC
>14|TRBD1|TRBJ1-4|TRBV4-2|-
CASSQETGGEKLFF
TGTGCCAGCAGCCAAGAGACAGGGGGTGAAAAACTGTTTTTT
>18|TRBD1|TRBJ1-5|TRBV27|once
CASRLTARQGSYIKPQHF
TGTGCCAGCAGACTAACCGCTAGACAGGGTTCTTACATCAAGCCCCAGCATTTT
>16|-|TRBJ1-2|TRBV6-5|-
CASSYDRTPDQGGYTF
TGTGCCAGCAGTTACGACAGGACTCCAGACCAGGGTGGCTACACCTTC
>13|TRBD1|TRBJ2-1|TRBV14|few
CASSQVRGNEQFF
TGTGCCAGCAGCCAAGTCAGGGGGAATGAGCAGTTCTTC
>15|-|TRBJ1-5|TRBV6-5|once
CASTPGGKENQPQHF
TGTGCCAGCACTCCGGGGGGGAAGGAGAATCAGCCCCAGCATTTT
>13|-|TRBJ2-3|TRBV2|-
CASSSTGPDTQYF
TGTGCCAGCAGTTCAACAGGGCCCGATACGCAGTATTTT
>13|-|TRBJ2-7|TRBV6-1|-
CASSEDRVGEQYF
TGTGCCAGCAGTGAAGACAGGGTGGGAGAGCAGTACTTC
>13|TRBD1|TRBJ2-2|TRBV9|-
CASSDRGAGELFF
TGTGCCAGCAGCGACAGGGGAGCCGGGGAGCTGTTTTTT
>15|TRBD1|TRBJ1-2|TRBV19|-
CASRDWTTGGDGYTF
TGTGCCAGTAGAGATTGGACTACAGGGGGGGATGGCTACACCTTC
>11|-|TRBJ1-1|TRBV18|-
CASSTNTEAFF
TGTGCCAGCTCAACAAACACTGAAGCTTTCTTT
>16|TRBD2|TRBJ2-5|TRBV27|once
CASSLSLASGRKTQYF
TGTGCCAGCAGTTTATCGCTGGCTAGCGGGAGAAAGACCCAGTACTTC
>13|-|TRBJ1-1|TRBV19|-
CASSTGANTEAFF
TGTGCCAGTAGTACAGGGGCGAACACTGAAGCTTTCTTT
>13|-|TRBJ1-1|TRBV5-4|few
CASSWGGGTEAFF
TGTGCCAGCAGCTGGGGGGGTGGCACTGAAGCTTTCTTT
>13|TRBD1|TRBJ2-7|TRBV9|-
CASSVDRGDEQYF
TGTGCCAGCAGCGTAGACAGGGGCGACGAGCAGTACTTC
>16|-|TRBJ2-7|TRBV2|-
CASSELDRVSSYEQYF
TGTGCCAGCAGTGAACTGGACAGAGTTAGCTCCTACGAGCAGTACTTC
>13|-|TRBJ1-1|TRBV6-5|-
CASRSDWNTEAFF
TGTGCCAGCAGATCGGACTGGAACACTGAAGCTTTCTTT
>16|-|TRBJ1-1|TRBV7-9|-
CASSRGRGGVNTEAFF
TGTGCCAGCAGCCGAGGAAGGGGAGGTGTGAACACTGAAGCTTTCTTT
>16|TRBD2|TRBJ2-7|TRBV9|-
CASSVKGVAGAREQYF
TGTGCCAGCAGCGTAAAGGGAGTAGCGGGAGCTCGGGAGCAGTACTTC
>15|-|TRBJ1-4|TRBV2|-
CASTAGALGDEKLFF
TGTGCCAGCACAGCAGGGGCGTTGGGGGATGAAAAACTGTTTTTT
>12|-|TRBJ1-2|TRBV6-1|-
CASSDLNYGYTF
TGTGCCAGCAGTGATCTGAACTATGGCTACACCTTC
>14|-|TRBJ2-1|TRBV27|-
CASSFRGYNNEQFF
TGTGCCAGCAGTTTCAGGGGATATAACAATGAGCAGTTCTTC
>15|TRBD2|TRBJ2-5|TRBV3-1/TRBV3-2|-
CASSQGASGSETQYF
TGTGCCAGCAGCCAGGGTGCTAGCGGGTCAGAGACCCAGTACTTC
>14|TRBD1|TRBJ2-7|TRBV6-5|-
CASSLAGGTNEQYF
TGTGCCAGCAGTTTGGCAGGGGGCACGAACGAGCAGTACTTC
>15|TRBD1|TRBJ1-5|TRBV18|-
CASSSDRGGNQPQHF
TGTGCCAGCTCGTCTGACAGGGGTGGCAATCAGCCCCAGCATTTT
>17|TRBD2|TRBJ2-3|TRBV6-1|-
CASSVLAGFASTDTQYF
TGTGCCAGCAGTGTACTAGCGGGATTCGCTAGCACAGATACGCAGTATTTT
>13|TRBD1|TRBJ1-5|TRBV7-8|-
CASSFKPGGPQHF
TGTGCCAGCAGCTTCAAACCAGGGGGGCCCCAGCATTTT
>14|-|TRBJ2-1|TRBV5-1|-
CASSMRDPYNEQFF
TGCGCCAGCAGCATGAGGGATCCCTACAATGAGCAGTTCTTC
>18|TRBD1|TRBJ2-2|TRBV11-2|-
CASRAGTGGGRNTGELFF
TGTGCCAGCAGAGCCGGGACAGGGGGCGGTCGGAACACCGGGGAGCTGTTTTTT
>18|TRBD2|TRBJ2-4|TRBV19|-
CASSIGLAGGLAKNIQYF
TGTGCCAGTAGTATAGGACTAGCGGGAGGCCTAGCCAAAAACATTCAGTACTTC
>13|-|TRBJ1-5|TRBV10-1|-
CASSEAGSQPQHF
TGCGCCAGCAGCGAGGCCGGGAGCCAGCCCCAGCATTTT
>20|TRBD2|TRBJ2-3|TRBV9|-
CASSVAVGLTSGGATDTQYF
TGTGCCAGCAGCGTAGCCGTCGGACTGACTAGCGGGGGGGCCACAGATACGCAGTATTTT
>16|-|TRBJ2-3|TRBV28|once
CASTPRLRLRTDTQYF
TGTGCCAGCACCCCACGGTTAAGACTCCGCACAGATACGCAGTATTTT
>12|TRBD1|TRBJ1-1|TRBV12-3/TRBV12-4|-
CASHAGGTEAFF
TGTGCCAGCCACGCAGGGGGCACTGAAGCTTTCTTT
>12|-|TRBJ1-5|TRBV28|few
CASAPQRQPQHF
TGTGCCAGCGCCCCTCAACGGCAGCCCCAGCATTTT
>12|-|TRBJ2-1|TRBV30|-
CAWSPTLNEQFF
TGTGCCTGGAGTCCAACTCTTAATGAGCAGTTCTTC